The rows below give T cell receptor beta chains drawn from one sample of a study of T cell repertoires in cytomegalovirus infection. Each CDR3 protein gets one entry after TCRdb re-called the reads with MiXCR. The table lists 150,000 to 200,000 distinct CDR3 sequences, 17% of them singletons. Specimen: CD8+ T cells from PBMCs. These receptors came from a human donor in good health (CMV status not recorded). Some clones in this sample may be carry-over from other donors' samples. The CDR3 runs from the conserved cysteine through the conserved F or W. Each record gives: J gene, clone size, D gene, V gene, CDR3 protein, CDR3 DNA. A D gene is named only where the DNA matches it firmly. Size is omitted from some rows. Given values are once, few, many or a class for expanded clones.

>TRBJ1-1|-|-|TRBV19
CASTPPERGKAFF
TGTGCCAGTACCCCCCCCGAGCGGGGGAAAGCTTTCTTT
>TRBJ2-2|-|-|TRBV7-2
CASTFGRSTGELFF
TGTGCCAGCACCTTCGGACGATCCACCGGGGAGCTGTTTTTT
>TRBJ1-1|-|TRBD1|TRBV7-2
CASSFVKQGAVGAFF
TGTGCCAGCAGCTTCGTTAAACAGGGGGCTGTCGGAGCTTTCTTT
>TRBJ2-7|-|TRBD1|TRBV7-2
CASCAGQGSYEQYF
TGTGCCAGCTGCGCGGGACAGGGTTCCTACGAGCAGTACTTC
>TRBJ2-2|few|-|TRBV5-5
CASSSTGEANTGELFF
TGTGCCAGCAGCTCCACAGGGGAGGCGAACACCGGGGAGCTGTTTTTT
>TRBJ1-1|-|-|TRBV20-1
CSAPRADTEAFF
TGCAGTGCTCCCAGGGCGGACACTGAAGCTTTCTTT
>TRBJ2-1|-|-|TRBV11-2
CASSLDREQFF
TGTGCCAGCAGCTTAGACAGGGAGCAGTTCTTC
>TRBJ1-5|-|-|TRBV19
CASSTNKLPQPQHF
TGTGCCAGTAGTACTAATAAGCTTCCTCAGCCCCAGCATTTT
>TRBJ1-1|-|TRBD1|TRBV7-2
CASSLGQRSAFF
TGTGCCAGCAGCTTGGGACAGAGATCAGCTTTCTTT
>TRBJ2-1|-|TRBD2|TRBV2
CASRTSRLYNEQFF
TGTGCCAGCAGGACTAGCAGGCTTTACAATGAGCAGTTCTTC
>TRBJ2-7|few|TRBD2|TRBV7-2
CASSLFASGSYEQYF
TGTGCCAGCAGCTTATTCGCTAGCGGCTCCTACGAGCAGTACTTC
>TRBJ1-1|-|-|TRBV6-2/TRBV6-3
CASSPVARPAFF
TGTGCCAGCAGTCCAGTCGCCCGGCCAGCTTTCTTT
>TRBJ2-7|-|-|TRBV28
CASRAPAYEQYF
TGTGCCAGCAGGGCACCAGCCTACGAGCAGTACTTC
>TRBJ2-2|few|-|TRBV7-9
CASSSSGHYTGELFF
TGTGCCAGCAGCTCCTCCGGACACTACACCGGGGAGCTGTTTTTT
>TRBJ2-1|many|TRBD2|TRBV7-9
CASSSSMGLAGGLYNEQFF
TGTGCCAGCAGCTCGAGCATGGGACTAGCGGGGGGGCTGTACAATGAGCAGTTCTTC
>TRBJ2-7|-|-|TRBV28
CASRRGSYEQYF
TGTGCCAGCAGACGAGGATCCTACGAGCAGTACTTC
>TRBJ1-1|few|-|TRBV7-9
CASSPGESTEAFF
TGTGCCAGCAGCCCAGGGGAAAGCACTGAAGCTTTCTTT
>TRBJ1-2|few|-|TRBV28
CASSPPGNGGYTF
TGTGCCAGCAGTCCGCCTGGGAACGGTGGCTACACCTTC
>TRBJ2-1|-|TRBD2|TRBV9
CASSIGGTSGRYEQFF
TGTGCCAGCAGCATCGGCGGGACTAGCGGGAGGTATGAGCAGTTCTTC
>TRBJ2-5|-|TRBD2|TRBV19
CASSITGRSIKETQYF
TGTGCCAGTAGTATTACCGGGAGGTCCATTAAAGAGACCCAGTACTTC
>TRBJ1-1|few|TRBD1|TRBV27
CASSGQGHTEAFF
TGTGCCAGCAGTGGACAGGGCCACACTGAAGCTTTCTTT
>TRBJ1-4|-|TRBD1|TRBV29-1
CSVLLEGALNEKLFF
TGCAGCGTTTTACTCGAGGGGGCCCTTAATGAAAAACTGTTTTTT
>TRBJ2-1|-|TRBD2|TRBV12-3/TRBV12-4
CASSPSGGAFEQFF
TGTGCCAGCAGCCCGAGCGGGGGGGCCTTTGAGCAGTTCTTC